This T cell receptor beta chain was recorded in a study of glioma-infiltrating T cells after dendritic cell vaccination. About the study: Samples are from glioblastoma patients in Phase I and II dendritic cell vaccine trials. Autologous tumor lysate was loaded overnight onto monocyte-derived dendritic cells grown seven days with IL-4 and GM-CSF.

Trimming shortened V by 2 bases and J by 1 base, and 10 bases separated the two germline ends. The CDR3 runs to 15 residues. Germline loops: CDR1 KGHSH, CDR2 LQKENI. The immunoSEQ assay amplified TCRB CDR3 from up to 2 ug DNA. The PCR used 60 V beta and 13 J beta primers. Here immunoSEQ multiplex PCR was the method, and the copy in TCRdb shows in-frame clones only, minus some. The sample includes 100,000 or so clones, 80% of them seen just once. Time point: after dendritic cell vaccination, including at tumor progression/relapse. This sequence originates from a human donor with glioblastoma. The chain combines TRBV18 with TRBJ2-3, with D possibly being TRBD2 (6 bases). The sequences come from blood, collected after dendritic cell vaccination. The CDR3 is CASSPGLTGTDTQYF. CDR3 DNA sequence: TGTGCCAGCTCACCAGGACTAACTGGCACAGATACGCAGTATTTT. Filled out from reference TRBV18 and TRBJ2-3, the complete variable domain reads NAGVMQNPRHLVRRRGQEARLRCSPMKGHSHVYWYRQLPEEGLKFMVYLQKENIIDESGMPKERFSAEFPKEGPSILRIQQVVRGDSAAYFCASSPGLTGTDTQYFGPGTRLTVL.